These 28 T cell receptor beta chains came from one sample sequenced in a study of cytotoxic CD8 clonotypes in ibrutinib-treated CLL. Produced via immunoSEQ multiplex PCR; TCRdb's table is partial and in-frame only. The sample consists of under 200,000 clones, 81% of them appearing once. The specimen comprised PBMCs, sampled after 12 months of ibrutinib treatment. These receptors came from a human donor with chronic lymphocytic leukemia.

The CDR3 DNA sequence: TGTGCCAGCTCACCAGAGATAGACAGTGGCTGGGTCGGCACCTTC. Amino acid sequence: CASSPEIDSGWVGTF. The rearrangement uses TRBV18 and TRBJ1-2; D may be TRBD1 (5 bases). The V end lost 2 bases, the J end lost 13 bases, and 23 bases lay between the germline ends. Germline CDR1 reads KGHSH; CDR2 reads LQKENI. This CDR3 is 15 amino acids long.

This chain connects TRBV2 to TRBJ1-4; tentatively, D is TRBD1 (6 bases). This CDR3 region has 16 residues. V was trimmed by 10 bases and J by 8 bases, leaving 26 bases between them. Germline CDR1 SNHLY, CDR2 FYNNEI. CDR3 region: CAMQGMRGGVLEKLFF. The CDR3 DNA follows: TGTGCCATGCAGGGAATGAGGGGGGGAGTCCTAGAAAAACTGTTTTTT.

The rearrangement uses TRBV5-1 and TRBJ2-1; D uncertain. Trimming shortened V by 5 bases and J by 10 bases, and 22 bases separated the two germline ends. This CDR3 is 15 amino acids long. The germline CDR1 and CDR2 sequences are SGHRS and YFSETQ. This chain's CDR3 is CASSSTLGFDEEQFF. The CDR3 DNA sequence: TGCGCCAGCAGTTCAACCCTAGGGTTTGACGAAGAGCAGTTCTTC.

Worth noting for this clone: The sample has other DNA sequences that encode this CDR3 too. This chain uses TRBV28 with TRBJ2-5; no firm D call. The CDR3 sequence is 12 residues long. Deletions cut 6 bases from V and 7 bases from J, with 12 bases between. Germline V gives CDR1 MDHEN, CDR2 SYDVKM. Here the CDR3 reads CASSPLLGTQYF. CDR3 coding DNA: TGTGCCAGCAGCCCTCTTTTAGGGACCCAGTACTTC.

This clone was counted between two and nine times. The rearrangement joins TRBV7-8 to TRBJ2-1; 9 nucleotides line up with TRBD2. J gave up 7 bases and V 2 bases, and 15 bases lay outside the gene matches. The CDR3 runs 18 residues. Germline assignment: CDR1 SGHVS and CDR2 FQNEAQ. As DNA, the CDR3 is TGTGCCAGCAGCTTACGCCACTTGATTAGCGGGGGCCTGAATGAGCAGTTCTTC. This encodes CASSLRHLISGGLNEQFF.

The chain couples TRBV2 to TRBJ2-5; 9 bases are shared with TRBD2. Germline CDR1 is SNHLY and CDR2 is FYNNEI. The CDR3 loop spans 14 amino acids. V was pared by 1 base and J by 5 bases, with 2 bases of the junction left unmatched. CDR3 DNA sequence: TGTGCCAGCAGTGAAGGGCTAGCGGGGGAGACCCAGTACTTC. It codes for CASSEGLAGETQYF. The entire variable domain, with the rest obtained from reference TRBV2 and TRBJ2-5, is as follows: EPEVTQTPSHQVTQMGQEVILRCVPISNHLYFYWYRQILGQKVEFLVSFYNNEISEKSEIFDDQFSVERPDGSNFTLKIRSTKLEDSAMYFCASSEGLAGETQYFGPGTRLLVL.

This clone was seen ten or more times. The chain is built from TRBV10-2 and TRBJ1-2; D remains unclear. The CDR3 has 13 residues. V was shortened by 3 bases and J by 0 bases, with 5 bases between the two germline ends. The germline V gene encodes CDR1 WSHSY and CDR2 SAAADI. The CDR3 loop is CASSDGANYGYTF. The CDR3 nucleotides read TGCGCCAGCAGTGATGGGGCTAACTATGGCTACACCTTC.

The chain joins TRBV28 to TRBJ1-1; D gene ambiguous. V shed 5 bases and J shed 0 bases, with 7 bases lying between them. Germline V CDR1 and CDR2: MDHEN, SYDVKM. CDR3 length: 13 amino acids. CDR3 amino acids: CASSGRVNTEAFF. The CDR3 nucleotides read TGTGCCAGCAGTGGACGGGTGAACACTGAAGCTTTCTTT.

V is TRBV27 and J is TRBJ1-1, with 9 bases fitting TRBD1. The V segment lost 3 bases and the J segment 1 base; nucleotides outside the gene matches: 6. The CDR3 is made up of 16 amino acids. Germline-derived CDR1 and CDR2 are MNHEY and SMNVEV (reference sequence). This CDR3 reads CASSFLGQGKNTEAFF. DNA of the CDR3: TGTGCCAGCAGTTTTTTGGGACAGGGTAAGAACACTGAAGCTTTCTTT.

The chain combines TRBV16 with TRBJ2-7; the match to TRBD2 covers 9 bases. V lost 7 bases, J lost 6 bases, and 13 bases stayed unmatched. The CDR3 extends over 15 amino acids. Germline CDR1 is KGHSY and CDR2 is FQNENV. CDR3 residues: CASNKEAGSGSEQYF. The DNA of the CDR3 is TGTGCCAGCAACAAAGAGGCGGGTAGCGGGAGCGAGCAGTACTTC.

The chain combines TRBV6-1 with TRBJ2-3, with TRBD2 matching 11 bases. CDR3 length: 14 residues. Looked up from germline, CDR1 is MNHNS and CDR2 is SASEGT. V lost 10 bases, J lost 4 bases, and 7 bases stayed unmatched. The CDR3 spells CAIIAGGVADTQYF. CDR3 nucleotide sequence: TGTGCCATAATAGCGGGGGGGGTGGCAGATACGCAGTATTTT.

The chain recombines TRBV6-1 with TRBJ1-5; 7 nucleotides agree with TRBD1. V trimming: 10 bases; J trimming: 1 base; junction bases outside the gene matches: 10. Germline loops: CDR1 MNHNS, CDR2 SASEGT. The length of the CDR3 is 15 residues. The CDR3 bases are TGTGCCACGAAAATGGGGACAGTCAGCAATCAGCCCCAGCATTTT. Amino acid sequence: CATKMGTVSNQPQHF.

The rearrangement joins TRBV5-8 to TRBJ2-7; 9 nucleotides match TRBD1. Germline V gene sequence: CDR1 SGHTS, CDR2 YDEGEE. J lost 3 bases, V lost 5 bases, and 9 bases had no gene match. The CDR3 loop spans 15 amino acids. CDR3 bases: TGTGCCAGCAGGAGGGCCGGGACAGGGAACTACGAGCAGTACTTC. This codes for CASRRAGTGNYEQYF.

The V gene is TRBV18, the J gene TRBJ2-2; a weak D match, TRBD2 (6 bases). Germline V lookup: CDR1 KGHSH, CDR2 LQKENI. V lost 3 bases to trimming and J lost 2 bases, with 16 bases between them. The CDR3 length is 17 residues. The CDR3 sequence is CASSPPGLLSNTGELFF. The CDR3, as DNA: TGTGCCAGCTCACCCCCGGGACTCCTATCAAACACCGGGGAGCTGTTTTTT.

The CDR3 loop is CASSVASGTYEQYF. CDR3 DNA sequence: TGTGCCAGCAGCGTAGCTAGCGGGACCTACGAGCAGTACTTC. This rearrangement joins TRBV9 to TRBJ2-7; TRBD2 matches 9 bases. Unmatched junction bases numbered 0, after V lost 0 bases and J lost 2 bases. The CDR3 loop spans 14 amino acids. Germline CDR1 SGDLS, CDR2 YYNGEE.

This chain links TRBV18 with TRBJ2-3; 9 nucleotides line up with TRBD1. Losses at the gene ends were 0 bases for V and 2 bases for J; bases not matched to a gene: 3. This CDR3 comprises 16 residues. Germline V CDR1 and CDR2: KGHSH, LQKENI. The CDR3 DNA reads as TGTGCCAGCTCACCACCGGGGGACAGGGTCACAGATACGCAGTATTTT. Translating gives CASSPPGDRVTDTQYF.

This clone was detected only a few times. The chain employs TRBV4-1 and TRBJ1-6; D ambiguous. Trimming stripped 10 bases from V and 4 bases from J, with 11 bases between. From germline, CDR1 is MGHRA and CDR2 YSYEKL. The CDR3 is 13 residues long. The CDR3 is CATSQQYNSPLHF. CDR3 coding DNA: TGCGCCACATCACAGCAATATAATTCACCCCTCCACTTT.

V is TRBV10-3 and J is TRBJ1-3; TRBD1 agrees at 7 bases. CDR3 length: 15 residues. The germline gives CDR1 ENHRY, CDR2 SYGVKD. V trimming: 6 bases; J trimming: 0 bases; junction bases outside the gene matches: 5. In nucleotides, the CDR3 is TGTGCCATCAGGAGGGACAGTAACTCTGGAAACACCATATATTTT. It yields the protein CAIRRDSNSGNTIYF.

The rearrangement uses TRBV7-2 and TRBJ2-1, with 10 bases identical to TRBD2. CDR3 size: 16 residues. The V gene's germline CDR1 is SGHTA and CDR2 FQGNSA. The V gene end was trimmed by 4 bases and the J gene end by 4 bases; junction bases not matched to a gene: 7. As DNA, the CDR3 is TGTGCCAGCAGCTCCCCACTAGCGGGACTATACAATGAGCAGTTCTTC. Protein product: CASSSPLAGLYNEQFF.

The V call is TRBV14, the J call TRBJ1-1; D is perhaps TRBD1 (5 bases). The germline gives CDR1 SGHDN, CDR2 FVKESK. The ends were cut back, 0 bases at V and 7 bases at J, with 12 bases in the middle. The CDR3 runs 14 residues. This CDR3 is CASSQDLGPSEAFF. The DNA of the CDR3 is TGTGCCAGCAGCCAAGATCTGGGACCGAGTGAAGCTTTCTTT.

This sequence joins TRBV7-6 and TRBJ2-2, with TRBD2 identical over 10 bases. Germline V lookup: CDR1 SGHVS, CDR2 FNYEAQ. J lost 5 bases, V lost 4 bases, and 7 bases had no gene match. This CDR3 has 16 amino acids. CDR3 in amino acids: CASSSLAGATTGELFF. In nucleotides, the CDR3 is TGTGCCAGCAGCTCTCTAGCGGGGGCCACTACCGGGGAGCTGTTTTTT.

The V and J genes are TRBV6-5 and TRBJ1-1; 7 bases fit TRBD1. The CDR3 length is 15 residues. From germline, CDR1 is MNHEY and CDR2 SVGAGI. Losses at the gene ends were 5 bases for V and 2 bases for J; bases not matched to a gene: 8. Here the CDR3 DNA reads TGTGCCAGCAGTCTATCGACAGGGCCCAACACTGAAGCTTTCTTT. Residues: CASSLSTGPNTEAFF.

The J gene is TRBJ2-2, the V gene TRBV9; 11 bases match TRBD2. Germline V gene data show CDR1 as SGDLS and CDR2 as YYNGEE. Germline trimming cut 0 bases from V and 2 bases from J; bases unmatched to any gene: 6. This CDR3 contains 18 residues. The CDR3 sequence is CASSVEASGRYNTGELFF. In DNA form, the CDR3 reads TGTGCCAGCAGCGTAGAGGCTAGCGGGAGGTATAACACCGGGGAGCTGTTTTTT.

The chain joins TRBV7-9 to TRBJ1-4; 10 positions match TRBD1. Germline V gene lookup returns CDR1 SEHNR and CDR2 FQNEAQ (reference sequence). The CDR3 has 16 residues. V shed 4 bases and J 1 base; nucleotides not matched to a gene: 3. In nucleotides, the CDR3 is TGTGCCAGCAGCTCCGGGACAGGGGAAACTAATGAAAAACTGTTTTTT. Its translation: CASSSGTGETNEKLFF.

This clone was seen only once. The rearrangement uses TRBV9 and TRBJ2-5, with TRBD1 as a possible D gene (7 bases). CDR3 size: 14 residues. The germline gives CDR1 SGDLS, CDR2 YYNGEE. V lost 0 bases and J 5 bases, leaving 11 bases between the germline ends. CDR3 protein: CASSVGAGGETQYF. The CDR3 region has the DNA TGTGCCAGCAGCGTAGGGGCAGGGGGGGAGACCCAGTACTTC. The whole variable domain, filled in from reference TRBV9 and TRBJ2-5, reads DSGVTQTPKHLITATGQRVTLRCSPRSGDLSVYWYQQSLDQGLQFLIQYYNGEERAKGNILERFSAQQFPDLHSELNLSSLELGDSALYFCASSVGAGGETQYFGPGTRLLVL.

In its sample, this clone was seen once. In the same sample, other DNA sequences code for this CDR3. CDR3 loop: CAIQGFTDTQYF. Written as DNA, the CDR3 is TGTGCCATCCAGGGGTTTACAGATACGCAGTATTTT. The chain links TRBV10-3 to TRBJ2-3; possibly TRBD1 for D (6 bases). The V end was cut by 8 bases, the J end by 3 bases, with 9 bases between. Germline CDR1 and CDR2: ENHRY and SYGVKD. The length of the CDR3 is 12 residues.

This clone was seen a few times. This chain links TRBV30 with TRBJ1-4, with D uncertain. The CDR3 totals 15 residues. Trimming removed 2 bases from V and 7 bases from J, with 17 bases in between. Germline assignment: CDR1 GTSNPN and CDR2 SVGIG (reference sequence). The CDR3 sequence is CAWSLTLGMGEKLFF. The CDR3 region has the DNA TGTGCCTGGAGTCTGACCTTGGGCATGGGTGAAAAACTGTTTTTT.

The rearrangement uses TRBV19 and TRBJ2-7; TRBD1 matches 8 bases. CDR1 and CDR2 (germline): LNHDA, SQIVND (reference sequence). V shed 4 bases and J 1 base; nucleotides not matched to a gene: 6. The CDR3 runs to 15 residues. The CDR3 reads CASSNPGQASYEQYF. CDR3 DNA: TGTGCCAGTAGTAACCCGGGACAGGCTTCCTACGAGCAGTACTTC. The variable domain in full, with the rest retrieved from reference TRBV19 and TRBJ2-7, is DGGITQSPKYLFRKEGQNVTLSCEQNLNHDAMYWYRQDPGQGLRLIYYSQIVNDFQKGDIAEGYSVSREKKESFPLTVTSAQKNPTAFYLCASSNPGQASYEQYFGPGTRLTVT.